This entry concerns a single T cell receptor beta chain. Its target is not known. TCRdb ran MiXCR on the reads and lists one entry per CDR3 protein. The sample lists around 450,000 distinct CDR3 sequences, roughly a third occurring once. The sample originates from a study of T cell repertoires in cytomegalovirus infection. Study information: Both CMV infection and a matching HLA type were indicated by public TCR beta signatures. Findings of the study overall: Totalled public TCR beta family frequency picked out people who carried CMV plus the relevant HLA. In two of eight donors, the top clonotype was HLA-C-restricted CMV-specific.

The CDR3 loop spans 15 amino acids. Germline-derived CDR1 and CDR2 are SNHLY and FYNNEI. V lost 10 bases and J lost 8; bases outside the gene matches: 17. The source of this sequence is a human donor in good health (CMV status not recorded). Some clones in this sample may be carry-over from other donors' samples. The gene calls are TRBV2 and TRBJ1-2; the match to TRBD1 covers 9 bases. Material: PBMCs. CDR3 sequence (DNA): TGTGCCACCCCGCCCGGGACAGGGAGTATGGGAGGCTACACCTTC. Residues: CATPPGTGSMGGYTF.